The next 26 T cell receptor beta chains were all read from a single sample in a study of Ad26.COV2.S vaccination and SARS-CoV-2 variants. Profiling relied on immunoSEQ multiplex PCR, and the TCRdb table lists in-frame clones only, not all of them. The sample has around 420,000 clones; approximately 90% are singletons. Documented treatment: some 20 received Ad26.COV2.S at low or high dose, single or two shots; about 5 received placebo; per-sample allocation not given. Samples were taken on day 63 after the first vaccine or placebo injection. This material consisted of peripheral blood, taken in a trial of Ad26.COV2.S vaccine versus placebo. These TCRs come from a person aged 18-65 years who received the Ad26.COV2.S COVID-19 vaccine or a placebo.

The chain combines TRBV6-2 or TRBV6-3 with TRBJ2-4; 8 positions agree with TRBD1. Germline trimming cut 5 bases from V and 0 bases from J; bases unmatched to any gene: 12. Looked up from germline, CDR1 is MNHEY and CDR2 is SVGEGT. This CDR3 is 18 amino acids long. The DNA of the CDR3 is TGTGCCAGCAGTGATATCACAGGGGGTGGGAGAGCCAAAAACATTCAGTACTTC. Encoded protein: CASSDITGGGRAKNIQYF.

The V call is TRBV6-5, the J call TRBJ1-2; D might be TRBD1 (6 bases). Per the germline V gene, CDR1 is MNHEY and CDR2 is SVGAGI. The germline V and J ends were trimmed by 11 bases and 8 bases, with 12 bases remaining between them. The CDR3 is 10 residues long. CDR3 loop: CAAQRGGYTF. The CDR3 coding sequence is TGTGCCGCCCAGAGGGGGGGCTACACCTTC.

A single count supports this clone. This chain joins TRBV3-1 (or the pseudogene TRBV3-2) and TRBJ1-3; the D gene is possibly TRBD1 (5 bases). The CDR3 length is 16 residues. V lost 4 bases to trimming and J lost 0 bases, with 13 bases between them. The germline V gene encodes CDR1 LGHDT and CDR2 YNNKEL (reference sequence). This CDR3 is CASSRTPDISGNTIYF. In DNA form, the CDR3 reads TGTGCCAGCAGCCGCACACCGGACATCTCTGGAAACACCATATATTTT.

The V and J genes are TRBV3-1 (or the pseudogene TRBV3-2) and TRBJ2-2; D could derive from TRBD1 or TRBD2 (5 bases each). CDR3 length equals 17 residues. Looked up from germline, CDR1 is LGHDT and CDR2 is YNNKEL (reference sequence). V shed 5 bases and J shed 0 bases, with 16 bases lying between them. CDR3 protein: CASSSRGRHTNTGELFF. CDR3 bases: TGTGCCAGCAGCTCAAGGGGACGACATACGAACACCGGGGAGCTGTTTTTT.

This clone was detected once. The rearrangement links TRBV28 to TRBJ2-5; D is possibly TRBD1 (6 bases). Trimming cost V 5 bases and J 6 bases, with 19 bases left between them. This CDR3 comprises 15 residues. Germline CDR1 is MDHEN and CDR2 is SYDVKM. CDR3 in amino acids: CASSTTGSTVQTQYF. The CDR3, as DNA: TGTGCCAGCAGTACCACAGGGAGTACGGTACAGACCCAGTACTTC.

The CDR3 region has the DNA TGTGCCAGCAGTCGATGGGAGCGCACAGATAGGGGGCCCCAGCATTTT. Translating it yields CASSRWERTDRGPQHF. V is TRBV6-6 and J is TRBJ1-5; D may be TRBD1 (5 bases). V dropped 5 bases and J dropped 9 bases, with 23 bases sitting between them. This CDR3 contains 16 residues. CDR1 and CDR2 (germline): MNHNY, SVGAGI (reference sequence).

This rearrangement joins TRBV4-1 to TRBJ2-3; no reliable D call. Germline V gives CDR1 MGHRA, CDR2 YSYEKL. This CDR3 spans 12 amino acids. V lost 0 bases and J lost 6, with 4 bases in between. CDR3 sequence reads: CASSQETDTQYF. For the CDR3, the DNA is TGCGCCAGCAGCCAAGAGACCGATACGCAGTATTTT.

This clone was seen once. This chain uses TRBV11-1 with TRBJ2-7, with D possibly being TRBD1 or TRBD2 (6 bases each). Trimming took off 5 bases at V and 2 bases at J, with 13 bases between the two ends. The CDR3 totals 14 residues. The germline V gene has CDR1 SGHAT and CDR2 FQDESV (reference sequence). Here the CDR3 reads CASSVEGDAYEQYF. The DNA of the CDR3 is TGTGCCAGCAGCGTGGAGGGGGATGCCTACGAGCAGTACTTC.

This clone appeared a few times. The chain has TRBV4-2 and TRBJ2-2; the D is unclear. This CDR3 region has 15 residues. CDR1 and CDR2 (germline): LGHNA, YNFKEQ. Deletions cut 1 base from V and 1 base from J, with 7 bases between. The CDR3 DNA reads TGTGCCAGCAGCCAAGCCGACGGGAACACCGGGGAGCTGTTTTTT. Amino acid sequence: CASSQADGNTGELFF.

Written as DNA, the CDR3 is TGCGCCAGCCCCCCGGGGGGCCGTTCCTACGAGCAGTACTTC. This codes for CASPPGGRSYEQYF. The chain recombines TRBV10-1 with TRBJ2-7; TRBD2 is a possible D gene (7 bases). Per the germline V gene, CDR1 is WNHNN and CDR2 is SYGVQD (reference sequence). This CDR3 is 14 amino acids long. Trimming shortened V by 8 bases and J by 1 base, and 15 bases separated the two germline ends.

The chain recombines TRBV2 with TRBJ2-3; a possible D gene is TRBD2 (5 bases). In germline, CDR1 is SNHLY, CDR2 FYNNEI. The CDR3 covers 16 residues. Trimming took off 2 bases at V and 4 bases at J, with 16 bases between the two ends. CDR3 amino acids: CASSEMWSSGADTQYF. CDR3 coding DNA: TGTGCCAGCAGTGAAATGTGGTCGTCCGGGGCAGATACGCAGTATTTT. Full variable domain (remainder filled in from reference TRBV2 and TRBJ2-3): EPEVTQTPSHQVTQMGQEVILRCVPISNHLYFYWYRQILGQKVEFLVSFYNNEISEKSEIFDDQFSVERPDGSNFTLKIRSTKLEDSAMYFCASSEMWSSGADTQYFGPGTRLTVL.

Here the CDR3 reads CASSLGTVPYEQYF. The CDR3 coding sequence is TGTGCCAGCAGCTTGGGGACAGTCCCCTACGAGCAGTACTTC. This chain joins TRBV5-6 and TRBJ2-7, with TRBD1 as a possible D gene (6 bases). The CDR3 spans 14 residues. V was trimmed by 0 bases and J by 2 bases, leaving 9 bases between them. CDR1 SGHDT and CDR2 YYEEEE come from the germline V gene. The full variable domain, in which reference TRBV5-6 and TRBJ2-7 provide the parts outside the CDR3, is DAGVTQSPTHLIKTRGQQVTLRCSPKSGHDTVSWYQQALGQGPQFIFQYYEEEERQRGNFPDRFSGHQFPNYSSELNVNALLLGDSALYLCASSLGTVPYEQYFGPGTRLTVT.

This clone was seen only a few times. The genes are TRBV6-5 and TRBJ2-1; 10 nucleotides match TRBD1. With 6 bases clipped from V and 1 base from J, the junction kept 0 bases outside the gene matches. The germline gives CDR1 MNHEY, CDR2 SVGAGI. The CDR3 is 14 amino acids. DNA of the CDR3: TGTGCCAGCAGGGGACAGGGGTCCTACAATGAGCAGTTCTTC. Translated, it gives CASRGQGSYNEQFF.

As DNA, the CDR3 is TGTGCCAGCAGCTTACCTACCGCGGACAGAGACCAAGAGACCCAGTACTTC. Its translation is CASSLPTADRDQETQYF. The rearrangement joins TRBV7-9 to TRBJ2-5; maybe TRBD1 (6 bases). The V end was cut by 2 bases, the J end by 0 bases, with 16 bases between. The length of the CDR3 is 17 residues. Germline V CDR1 and CDR2: SEHNR, FQNEAQ (reference sequence).

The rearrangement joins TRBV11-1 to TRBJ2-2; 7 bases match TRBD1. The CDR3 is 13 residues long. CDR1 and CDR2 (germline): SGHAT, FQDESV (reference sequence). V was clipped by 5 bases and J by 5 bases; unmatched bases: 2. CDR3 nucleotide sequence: TGTGCCAGCAGCCACAGGGGTACCGGGGAGCTGTTTTTT. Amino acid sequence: CASSHRGTGELFF.

CDR3 nucleotide sequence: TGTGCCAGCAGATCGACAGGGCTCGAGCAGTACTTC. Protein product: CASRSTGLEQYF. V is TRBV12-3 or TRBV12-4 and J is TRBJ2-7, with 7 bases identical to TRBD1. V trimming: 6 bases; J trimming: 6 bases; junction bases outside the gene matches: 5. The CDR3 extends over 12 amino acids.

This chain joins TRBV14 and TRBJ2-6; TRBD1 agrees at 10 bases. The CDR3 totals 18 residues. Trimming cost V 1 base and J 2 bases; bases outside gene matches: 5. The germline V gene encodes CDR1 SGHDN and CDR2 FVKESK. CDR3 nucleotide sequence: TGTGCCAGCAGCCAAGGGACAGGGGGATTCACTGGGGCCAACGTCCTGACTTTC. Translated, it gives CASSQGTGGFTGANVLTF.

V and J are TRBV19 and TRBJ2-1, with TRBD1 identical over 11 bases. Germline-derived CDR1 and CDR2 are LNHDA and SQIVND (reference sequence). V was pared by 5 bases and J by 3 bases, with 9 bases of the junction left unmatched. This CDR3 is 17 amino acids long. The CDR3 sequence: CASSPWTGGYLYNEQFF. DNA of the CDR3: TGTGCCAGTAGTCCCTGGACAGGGGGCTATCTCTACAATGAGCAGTTCTTC. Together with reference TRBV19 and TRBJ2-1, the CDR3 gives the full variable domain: DGGITQSPKYLFRKEGQNVTLSCEQNLNHDAMYWYRQDPGQGLRLIYYSQIVNDFQKGDIAEGYSVSREKKESFPLTVTSAQKNPTAFYLCASSPWTGGYLYNEQFFGPGTRLTVL.

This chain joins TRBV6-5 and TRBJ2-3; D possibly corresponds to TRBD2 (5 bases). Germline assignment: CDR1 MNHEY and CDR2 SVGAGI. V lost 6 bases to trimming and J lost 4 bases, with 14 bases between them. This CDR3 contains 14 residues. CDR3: CASRQLVRSDTQYF. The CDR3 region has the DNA TGTGCCAGCAGACAACTAGTTCGCTCAGATACGCAGTATTTT.

The CDR3 sequence: CASRRRQGPAETQYF. The CDR3 DNA reads TGTGCCAGCAGACGCAGACAGGGGCCGGCAGAGACCCAGTACTTC. The gene calls are TRBV7-9 and TRBJ2-5, with TRBD1 matching over 8 bases. V shed 6 bases, J shed 4 bases, and the junction held 10 bases outside the gene matches. Germline V CDR1 and CDR2: SEHNR, FQNEAQ (reference sequence). The CDR3 has 15 residues.

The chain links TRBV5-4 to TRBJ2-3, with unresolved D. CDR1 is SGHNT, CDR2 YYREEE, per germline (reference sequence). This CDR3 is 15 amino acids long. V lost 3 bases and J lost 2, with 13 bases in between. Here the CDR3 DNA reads TGTGCCAGCAGCTCGCCTCCCATATCCACAGATACGCAGTATTTT. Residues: CASSSPPISTDTQYF.

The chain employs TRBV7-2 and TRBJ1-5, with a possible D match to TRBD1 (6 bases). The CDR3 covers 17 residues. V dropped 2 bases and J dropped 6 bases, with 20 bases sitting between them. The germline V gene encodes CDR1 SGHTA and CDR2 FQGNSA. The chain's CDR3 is CASSLKGGGVQGQPQHF. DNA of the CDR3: TGTGCCAGCAGCTTAAAAGGGGGAGGGGTTCAGGGTCAGCCCCAGCATTTT.

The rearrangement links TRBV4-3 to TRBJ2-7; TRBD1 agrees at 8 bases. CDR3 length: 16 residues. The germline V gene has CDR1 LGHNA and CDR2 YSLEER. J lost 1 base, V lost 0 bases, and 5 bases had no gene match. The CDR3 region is CASSQDAGQVSYEQYF. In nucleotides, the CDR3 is TGCGCCAGCAGCCAAGATGCGGGACAGGTATCCTACGAGCAGTACTTC.

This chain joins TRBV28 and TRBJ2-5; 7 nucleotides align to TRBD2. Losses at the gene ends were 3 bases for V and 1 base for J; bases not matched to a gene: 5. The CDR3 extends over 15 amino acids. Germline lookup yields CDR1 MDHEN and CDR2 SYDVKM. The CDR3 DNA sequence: TGTGCCAGCAGTTTTGGGGGGGAATTCCAAGAGACCCAGTACTTC. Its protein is CASSFGGEFQETQYF.

CDR3 coding DNA: TGTGCCAGCAGTAGACAGGGCTTCGGCTCTGAAGCTTTCTTT. This gives the protein CASSRQGFGSEAFF. The chain combines TRBV7-3 with TRBJ1-1; 7 nucleotides align to TRBD1. J gave up 6 bases and V 6 bases, and 10 bases lay outside the gene matches. This CDR3 spans 14 amino acids. CDR1 SGHTA and CDR2 FQGTGA come from the germline V gene.

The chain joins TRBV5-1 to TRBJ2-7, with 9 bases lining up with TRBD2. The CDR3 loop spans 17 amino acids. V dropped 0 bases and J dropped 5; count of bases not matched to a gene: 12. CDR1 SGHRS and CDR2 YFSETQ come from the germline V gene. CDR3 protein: CASSLEGRGGPPDEQYF. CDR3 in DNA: TGCGCCAGCAGCTTGGAGGGGCGGGGGGGCCCTCCTGACGAGCAGTACTTC.